These 3 T cell receptor beta chains share one sample of origin, sequenced in a study of vaccination effects on CD4 cells after COVID-19. Antigens for these TCRs are unknown. Culturing for 9 to 10 days preceded CD4+ T cell isolation. It was two doses of either the BNT162b2 or mRNA-1273 vaccine that participants received. Generated by immunoSEQ multiplex PCR, the TCRdb table keeps only in-frame clones and is missing some. The sample lists 25,000 to 35,000 clones, around 69% occurring once. The specimen comprised CD4+ T cells from PBMCs cultured without peptide, sampled after COVID-19 vaccination. These receptors originate from a human donor who received a COVID-19 vaccine.

The chain joins TRBV7-2 to TRBJ1-5, with no clear D. V was clipped by 0 bases and J by 2 bases, with 11 bases between them. The CDR3 length is 16 residues. CDR1 is SGHTA, CDR2 FQGNSA, per germline. The DNA for the CDR3 is TGTGCCAGCAGCTTAGCTGGAACGCGGGGCAATCAGCCCCAGCATTTT. It specifies CASSLAGTRGNQPQHF.

V is TRBV2 and J is TRBJ2-7; no clear D. The germline V gene has CDR1 SNHLY and CDR2 FYNNEI. This CDR3 contains 13 residues. V was pared by 2 bases and J by 6 bases, with 11 bases between. The DNA for the CDR3 is TGTGCCAGCAGTGAACTACGTTCCATCGAGCAGTACTTC. Translating gives CASSELRSIEQYF. The variable domain in full, with the rest retrieved from reference TRBV2 and TRBJ2-7, is EPEVTQTPSHQVTQMGQEVILRCVPISNHLYFYWYRQILGQKVEFLVSFYNNEISEKSEIFDDQFSVERPDGSNFTLKIRSTKLEDSAMYFCASSELRSIEQYFGPGTRLTVT.

This chain joins TRBV20-1 and TRBJ1-2, with D possibly TRBD1 on 6 matching bases. The length of the CDR3 is 15 residues. V was shortened by 3 bases and J by 4 bases, with 18 bases between the two germline ends. Germline V lookup: CDR1 DFQATT, CDR2 SNEGSKA (reference sequence). The CDR3 region is CSASHGGKTTYGYTF. The DNA of the CDR3 is TGCAGTGCTAGTCACGGGGGCAAGACCACCTATGGCTACACCTTC.